Shown below are 22 T cell receptor beta chains from a single sample sequenced in a study of blood T cell repertoires in COVID-19. Profiled with immunoSEQ multiplex PCR; TCRdb holds only in-frame clones, not every one. The sample lists about 220,000 clones; about four fifths were seen once. The sequencing input was peripheral blood. Receptors were obtained from a woman aged 60 to 75 with acute or convalescent COVID-19.

The genes are TRBV5-1 and TRBJ2-2; tentative D call: TRBD2 (6 bases). V lost 4 bases and J 4 bases, leaving 17 bases between the germline ends. Looked up from germline, CDR1 is SGHRS and CDR2 is YFSETQ. The CDR3 extends over 16 amino acids. The DNA for the CDR3 is TGCGCCAGCAGCCCTAGCGACTACGTTCCCACCGGGGAGCTGTTTTTT. It encodes CASSPSDYVPTGELFF.

This chain links TRBV4-2 with TRBJ1-1; 8 bases align to TRBD1. The ends lost 0 bases at V and 5 bases at J; junction bases unmatched: 11. CDR1 is LGHNA and CDR2 is YNFKEQ in the germline V gene. The CDR3 runs 17 residues. The CDR3 bases are TGTGCCAGCAGCCAAGATATCGCAGGGGGCGGCAAAACTGAAGCTTTCTTT. Translated, it gives CASSQDIAGGGKTEAFF.

This clone was observed once. The chain couples TRBV5-1 to TRBJ1-6; D gene ambiguous. V was pared by 0 bases and J by 8 bases, with 9 bases between. The CDR3 consists of 14 residues. The germline V gene encodes CDR1 SGHRS and CDR2 YFSETQ. The CDR3 here is CASSLDLGDSPLHF. The CDR3 DNA reads as TGCGCCAGCAGCTTGGATTTGGGAGATTCACCCCTCCACTTT. Full variable domain (outside the CDR3, taken from reference TRBV5-1 and TRBJ1-6): KAGVTQTPRYLIKTRGQQVTLSCSPISGHRSVSWYQQTPGQGLQFLFEYFSETQRNKGNFPGRFSGRQFSNSRSEMNVSTLELGDSALYLCASSLDLGDSPLHFGNGTRLTVT.

The genes are TRBV3-1 (or the pseudogene TRBV3-2) and TRBJ1-2; TRBD1 agrees at 9 bases. V gave up 4 bases and J gave up 8 bases; unmatched junction bases: 14. Germline loops: CDR1 LGHDT, CDR2 YNNKEL (reference sequence). CDR3 length: 16 amino acids. The CDR3 reads CASSPLDRGKSWGYTF. For the CDR3, the DNA is TGTGCCAGCAGCCCCCTCGACAGGGGGAAGAGCTGGGGCTACACCTTC.

The chain combines TRBV4-2 with TRBJ2-5, with no clear D. Trimming took 1 base from V and 3 from J, leaving 12 bases between them. The CDR3 runs to 15 residues. Germline lookup yields CDR1 LGHNA and CDR2 YNFKEQ. Here the CDR3 reads CASSQVRAKEETQYF. The DNA for the CDR3 is TGTGCCAGCAGCCAAGTTAGAGCGAAGGAAGAGACCCAGTACTTC.

V usage is TRBV30 and J usage is TRBJ1-6; the match to TRBD1 covers 7 bases. CDR3 length: 14 amino acids. Germline V gene data show CDR1 as GTSNPN and CDR2 as SVGIG (reference sequence). V lost 4 bases to trimming and J lost 9 bases; unmatched junction nucleotides: 9. In DNA form, the CDR3 reads TGTGCCTGGAAGGGGACAGCTCGTAGTTCACCCCTCCACTTT. Amino acids: CAWKGTARSSPLHF.

The genes are TRBV29-1 and TRBJ1-2, with TRBD1 as a possible D gene (5 bases). The CDR3 loop spans 15 amino acids. The germline V gene encodes CDR1 SQVTM and CDR2 ANQGSEA. V dropped 0 bases and J dropped 4 bases, with 15 bases sitting between them. This chain's CDR3 is CSVEDIRLQGYGYTF. The CDR3, as DNA: TGCAGCGTTGAAGATATACGGCTTCAGGGCTATGGCTACACCTTC.

The rearrangement joins TRBV18 to TRBJ1-2, with 12 bases aligning to TRBD1. CDR1 KGHSH and CDR2 LQKENI come from the germline V gene. Germline trimming cut 3 bases from V and 13 bases from J; bases unmatched to any gene: 15. The CDR3 length is 16 residues. The CDR3 nucleotides are TGTGCCAGCTCACCGAAACGAGCGGGACAGGGGGCTGCTGTCACCTTC. It codes for CASSPKRAGQGAAVTF.

This clone was counted a single time. The genes are TRBV10-3 and TRBJ1-2, with D perhaps TRBD1 (6 bases). The CDR3 covers 12 residues. Germline loops: CDR1 ENHRY, CDR2 SYGVKD. The ends were cut back, 8 bases at V and 1 base at J, with 8 bases in the middle. The CDR3 here is CAIRTVNYGYTF. The DNA for the CDR3 is TGTGCCATCCGGACAGTTAACTATGGCTACACCTTC.

This chain uses TRBV10-3 with TRBJ1-2; 7 bases agree with TRBD1. Germline CDR1 and CDR2: ENHRY and SYGVKD. The CDR3 contains 14 residues. V shed 3 bases and J 4 bases; nucleotides not matched to a gene: 5. CDR3 nucleotide sequence: TGTGCCATCAGTGAAGGTTCAGGGGGCTATGGCTACACCTTC. Its protein is CAISEGSGGYGYTF.

The rearrangement links TRBV30 to TRBJ1-3; 9 nucleotides match TRBD1. Germline V lookup: CDR1 GTSNPN, CDR2 SVGIG (reference sequence). The length of the CDR3 is 15 residues. V dropped 5 bases and J dropped 2; count of bases not matched to a gene: 7. The CDR3 region has the DNA TGTGCCTGGGCAAGGGACAGGGCCCCTGGAAACACCATATATTTT. Its translation is CAWARDRAPGNTIYF.

V is TRBV2 and J is TRBJ2-3, with 14 bases fitting TRBD2. J gave up 6 bases and V 1 base, and 0 bases lay outside the gene matches. Per germline, CDR1 SNHLY and CDR2 FYNNEI. The CDR3 totals 15 residues. The CDR3 DNA reads as TGTGCCAGCAGTGAAGGGACTAGCGGGGGGGATACGCAGTATTTT. Protein product: CASSEGTSGGDTQYF. Drawing the rest from reference TRBV2 and TRBJ2-3, the complete variable domain is EPEVTQTPSHQVTQMGQEVILRCVPISNHLYFYWYRQILGQKVEFLVSFYNNEISEKSEIFDDQFSVERPDGSNFTLKIRSTKLEDSAMYFCASSEGTSGGDTQYFGPGTRLTVL.

The chain employs TRBV7-9 and TRBJ1-2, with 9 nucleotides matching TRBD1. The V and J ends lost 1 base and 7 bases, in that order; junction bases with no gene match: 4. Germline V gene data show CDR1 as SEHNR and CDR2 as FQNEAQ (reference sequence). This CDR3 spans 14 amino acids. This chain's CDR3 is CASSLDADRGGYTF. The CDR3 DNA is TGTGCCAGCAGCTTAGATGCGGACAGGGGTGGCTACACCTTC.

The gene calls are TRBV6-6 and TRBJ1-5, with D unresolved. V was clipped by 0 bases and J by 2 bases, with 8 bases between them. This CDR3 contains 15 residues. Germline V gene lookup returns CDR1 MNHNY and CDR2 SVGAGI (reference sequence). CDR3 loop: CASSYSISGNQPQHF. The DNA for the CDR3 is TGTGCCAGCAGTTACTCGATCAGCGGCAATCAGCCCCAGCATTTT.

The V call is TRBV7-3, the J call TRBJ1-5; D uncertain. The germline V and J ends were trimmed by 1 base and 3 bases, with 13 bases remaining between them. Germline V gene data show CDR1 as SGHTA and CDR2 as FQGTGA. CDR3 length equals 16 residues. CDR3 sequence: CASSLSYENLNQPQHF. The DNA of the CDR3 is TGTGCCAGCAGCTTAAGCTACGAAAACCTCAATCAGCCCCAGCATTTT.

The chain links TRBV6-6 to TRBJ2-1; 10 bases map to TRBD2. Germline V gives CDR1 MNHNY, CDR2 SVGAGI (reference sequence). V lost 7 bases, J lost 7 bases, and 10 bases stayed unmatched. The length of the CDR3 is 15 residues. CDR3 bases: TGTGCCAGCAAGGGAGCTAGCGGGGGTAAGAATGAGCAGTTCTTC. It yields the protein CASKGASGGKNEQFF.

The chain joins TRBV5-6 to TRBJ1-2; TRBD1 matches 9 bases. V trimming: 0 bases; J trimming: 3 bases; junction bases outside the gene matches: 9. The CDR3 length is 17 residues. CDR1 and CDR2 from the germline V gene are SGHDT and YYEEEE. CDR3 amino acids: CASSLGRQGEFYYGYTF. The CDR3 region has the DNA TGTGCCAGCAGCTTGGGGAGACAGGGGGAGTTCTACTATGGCTACACCTTC.

The V gene is TRBV29-1, the J gene TRBJ2-5; 7 bases line up with TRBD2. Germline CDR1 SQVTM, CDR2 ANQGSEA. This CDR3 has 10 amino acids. Trimming cost V 7 bases and J 10 bases; bases outside gene matches: 6. The CDR3 DNA reads as TGCAGCGCCGGGGGGTTGGACCAGTACTTC. Translated, it gives CSAGGLDQYF.

This sequence joins TRBV21-1 and TRBJ2-1; the DNA was not used to check the table's D call, TRBD2. TRBV21-1 is deemed a pseudogene. The CDR3 is made up of 18 amino acids. CDR3: CASSKVGLAGVLYNEQFF. CDR3 sequence (DNA): TGTGCCAGCAGCAAAGTGGGTCTAGCGGGTGTACTCTACAATGAGCAGTTCTTC.

The gene calls are TRBV27 and TRBJ2-7, with 7 nucleotides matching TRBD1. The germline gives CDR1 MNHEY, CDR2 SMNVEV (reference sequence). V lost 4 bases and J lost 2; bases outside the gene matches: 2. This CDR3 region has 13 residues. CDR3 residues: CASSSQGAYEQYF. DNA for the CDR3: TGTGCCAGCAGTTCCCAGGGGGCCTACGAGCAGTACTTC.

V gene TRBV11-2 combines with J gene TRBJ2-1; D is uncertain. Germline V gene sequence: CDR1 SGHAT, CDR2 FQNNGV. The V end was cut by 1 base, the J end by 12 bases, with 7 bases between. The CDR3 is 11 amino acids. This chain's CDR3 is CASSLGPRQFF. The CDR3, as DNA: TGTGCCAGCAGCTTAGGGCCAAGGCAGTTCTTC.

This clone was observed a single time. This chain uses TRBV2 with TRBJ1-6, with D unclear. The germline CDR1 and CDR2 sequences are SNHLY and FYNNEI. The CDR3 spans 15 residues. Trimming removed 7 bases from V and 7 bases from J, with 17 bases in between. CDR3 coding DNA: TGTGCCAGCATAGGAAGCGGCAGTATCAATTCACCCCTCCACTTT. Translating it yields CASIGSGSINSPLHF. Full variable domain (rest looked up from reference TRBV2 and TRBJ1-6): EPEVTQTPSHQVTQMGQEVILRCVPISNHLYFYWYRQILGQKVEFLVSFYNNEISEKSEIFDDQFSVERPDGSNFTLKIRSTKLEDSAMYFCASIGSGSINSPLHFGNGTRLTVT.